This T cell receptor beta chain is from a study of blood T cells in healthy people across ages. The germline V gene has CDR1 ENHRY and CDR2 SYGVKD. The J segment lost 6 bases and the V segment lost 6 bases, leaving 3 bases of the junction unmatched. The CDR3 length is 12 residues. In its sample, this clonotype was seen once. Primed by a sample-barcoded 5' primer and a J-beta primer mix, a second PCR proceeded for roughly 7 to 11 cycles. Via MiXCR, TCRdb re-called the 5' RACE reads, giving one row per CDR3 protein. The data hold about 1.4 million distinct CDR3 sequences, with approximately 59% observed a single time.

This sequence originates from a man aged 18 to 29 in good health. The V gene is TRBV10-3, the J gene TRBJ2-3; 7 bases fit TRBD2. Sequencing was done on a sample of blood. Here the CDR3 reads CAISAGADTQYF. In DNA form, the CDR3 reads TGTGCCATCAGCGCGGGAGCGGATACGCAGTATTTT.